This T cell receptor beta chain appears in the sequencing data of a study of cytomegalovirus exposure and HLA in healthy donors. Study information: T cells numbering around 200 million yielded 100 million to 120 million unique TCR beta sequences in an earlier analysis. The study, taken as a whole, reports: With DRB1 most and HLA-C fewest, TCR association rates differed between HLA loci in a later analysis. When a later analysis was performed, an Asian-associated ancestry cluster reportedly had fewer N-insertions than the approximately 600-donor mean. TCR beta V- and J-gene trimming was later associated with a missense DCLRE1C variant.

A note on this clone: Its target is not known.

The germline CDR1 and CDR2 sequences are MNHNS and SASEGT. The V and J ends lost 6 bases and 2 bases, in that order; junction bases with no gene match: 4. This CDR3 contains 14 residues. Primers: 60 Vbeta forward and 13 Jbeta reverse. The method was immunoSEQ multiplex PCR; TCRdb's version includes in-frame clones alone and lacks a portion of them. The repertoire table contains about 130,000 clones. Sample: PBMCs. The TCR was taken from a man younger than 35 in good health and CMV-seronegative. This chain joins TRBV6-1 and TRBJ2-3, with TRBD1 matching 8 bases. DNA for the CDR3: TGTGCCAGCAGGTGGACAGGGAACACAGATACGCAGTATTTT. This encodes CASRWTGNTDTQYF.